The 29 T cell receptor beta chains presented below share a single source sample, sequenced in a study of CD8 T cells in ankylosing spondylitis. TCRdb fed the 5' RACE reads into MiXCR, producing one record per CDR3 protein. Found here are 200,000 to 250,000 distinct CDR3 sequences, approximately 10% of them singletons; the top ten hold 21%. The sample was blood, either unsorted or a sorted T cell fraction (not recorded which). All receptors derive from a male donor with ankylosing spondylitis or in good health (not recorded which).

This clonotype has a count of ten or more. The chain joins TRBV5-1 to TRBJ2-1, with D hard to call. Germline loops: CDR1 SGHRS, CDR2 YFSETQ. The CDR3 covers 15 residues. Between the trimmed V and J ends, which lost 7 bases and 0 bases, there was a span of 14 bases. The CDR3, as DNA: TGCGCCAGCCTACCCGGGCTGCACTCCTACAATGAGCAGTTCTTC. Its translation: CASLPGLHSYNEQFF.

This clonotype has a count of ten or more. This chain links TRBV7-2 with TRBJ2-7, with 15 bases aligning to TRBD2. The CDR3 contains 16 residues. Germline V lookup: CDR1 SGHTA, CDR2 FQGNSA. J lost 5 bases, V lost 1 base, and 3 bases had no gene match. The CDR3 reads CASSLEGTSGGHEQYF. For the CDR3, the DNA is TGTGCCAGCAGCTTAGAGGGGACTAGCGGGGGGCACGAGCAGTACTTC.

This clonotype has just a few counts. The chain recombines TRBV12-3 or TRBV12-4 with TRBJ2-1; D is ambiguous. V dropped 7 bases and J dropped 7 bases, with 11 bases sitting between them. The CDR3 loop spans 12 amino acids. The CDR3 sequence is CASTGPTNEQFF. In DNA form, the CDR3 reads TGTGCCAGCACCGGCCCAACTAATGAGCAGTTCTTC.

This clonotype occurred many times. The chain combines TRBV5-1 with TRBJ2-1; D perhaps matches TRBD2 (7 bases). V lost 7 bases, J lost 0 bases, and 14 bases lay in between. Germline V gives CDR1 SGHRS, CDR2 YFSETQ. CDR3 size: 15 residues. The CDR3 DNA follows: TGCGCCAGCTCCAGGGGAGGGGCCTCCTACAATGAGCAGTTCTTC. The encoded protein is CASSRGGASYNEQFF.

V is TRBV12-3 or TRBV12-4 and J is TRBJ1-3, with TRBD1 identical over 7 bases. The CDR3 contains 16 residues. Germline trimming cut 5 bases from V and 0 bases from J; bases unmatched to any gene: 7. CDR3 residues: CASSPPGQFSGNTIYF. In DNA, the CDR3 is TGTGCCAGCAGTCCTCCGGGACAGTTCTCTGGAAACACCATATATTTT.

This clonotype occurred many times. The rearrangement joins TRBV29-1 to TRBJ1-1; TRBD1 is a possible D gene (5 bases). Trimming shortened V by 4 bases and J by 1 base, and 10 bases separated the two germline ends. Germline V CDR1 and CDR2: SQVTM, ANQGSEA. The CDR3 runs 13 residues. The CDR3 bases are TGCAGCGTTGCAGGGAAAGGGAACACTGAAGCTTTCTTT. Its protein product is CSVAGKGNTEAFF.

The chain uses TRBV19 and TRBJ2-5; 7 bases fit TRBD1. Germline assignment: CDR1 LNHDA and CDR2 SQIVND (reference sequence). The CDR3 consists of 14 residues. J lost 0 bases, V lost 7 bases, and 5 bases had no gene match. Here the CDR3 reads CASMDRWYQETQYF. For the CDR3, the DNA is TGTGCCAGTATGGACAGGTGGTACCAAGAGACCCAGTACTTC.

Many counts were recorded for this clonotype. This chain's CDR3 is CAISDGTSGYEQYF. The CDR3 DNA reads TGTGCCATCAGCGACGGGACTAGCGGCTACGAGCAGTACTTC. The chain links TRBV10-3 to TRBJ2-7; 11 nucleotides match TRBD2. J was trimmed by 3 bases and V by 6 bases; bases with no gene match: 4. CDR3 length: 14 residues. CDR1 is ENHRY, CDR2 SYGVKD, per germline.

The rearrangement links TRBV10-3 to TRBJ2-6; TRBD1 agrees at 7 bases. In germline, CDR1 is ENHRY, CDR2 SYGVKD. The CDR3 is 16 amino acids. Losses at the gene ends were 4 bases for V and 1 base for J; bases not matched to a gene: 4. CDR3 residues: CAISGSTGSGANVLTF. The CDR3 coding sequence is TGTGCCATCAGTGGATCGACAGGGTCTGGGGCCAACGTCCTGACTTTC.

This clonotype was recorded many times. The V and J genes are TRBV12-3 or TRBV12-4 and TRBJ1-2; 7 positions match TRBD1. V shed 5 bases and J 3 bases; nucleotides not matched to a gene: 3. CDR3 size: 13 residues. The CDR3 nucleotides read TGTGCCAGCAGTCCCAGGGGGGACTATGGCTACACCTTC. Translated, it gives CASSPRGDYGYTF.

The V and J genes are TRBV30 and TRBJ1-1; 7 bases agree with TRBD1. Germline V lookup: CDR1 GTSNPN, CDR2 SVGIG (reference sequence). V was clipped by 5 bases and J by 3 bases; unmatched bases: 3. The CDR3 covers 12 residues. Written as DNA, the CDR3 is TGTGCCTGGTCCACAGGGGACACTGAAGCTTTCTTT. Translating gives CAWSTGDTEAFF.

This clonotype was seen repeatedly, ten times or more. The chain couples TRBV29-1 to TRBJ2-3; D may match TRBD1 or TRBD2 (5 bases each). V gave up 3 bases and J gave up 4 bases, with 17 bases separating them. This CDR3 comprises 15 residues. Germline lookup yields CDR1 SQVTM and CDR2 ANQGSEA. CDR3 DNA sequence: TGCAGCGTTGATGGGCTAGCCAAGGGGCCAGATACGCAGTATTTT. Translated: CSVDGLAKGPDTQYF.

The table lists this clonotype with many counts. V and J are TRBV20-1 and TRBJ2-1; 8 nucleotides line up with TRBD1. This CDR3 region has 15 residues. The ends lost 4 bases at V and 6 bases at J; junction bases unmatched: 11. Germline CDR1 DFQATT, CDR2 SNEGSKA (reference sequence). CDR3 in amino acids: CSATSGQGAINEQFF. The CDR3, as DNA: TGCAGTGCTACCTCTGGCCAGGGGGCTATCAATGAGCAGTTCTTC.

This clonotype appeared many times. The rearrangement links TRBV18 to TRBJ1-5, with D uncertain. Deletions cut 4 bases from V and 3 bases from J, with 13 bases between. CDR3 length: 15 amino acids. The germline V gene has CDR1 KGHSH and CDR2 LQKENI. CDR3 DNA sequence: TGTGCCAGCTCACTTAACCCCCAGGCCAATCAGCCCCAGCATTTT. Translation gives CASSLNPQANQPQHF.

Regarding this clonotype: The germline gene is not matched at one end of the junction; a read error may be the cause. The chain combines TRBV18 with TRBJ1-2, with 7 bases aligning to TRBD1. The CDR3 is 16 amino acids. Per the germline V gene, CDR1 is KGHSH and CDR2 is LQKENI. CDR3 bases: TGTGCCAGCTCACGGGAAGACCGACAGGGATCGGGTGGCGACACCTTC. This translates into CASSREDRQGSGGDTF.

The chain links TRBV7-2 to TRBJ2-2; TRBD1 matches at 9 bases. Germline V gene data show CDR1 as SGHTA and CDR2 as FQGNSA. V was pared by 5 bases and J by 6 bases, with 4 bases of the junction left unmatched. The CDR3 has 14 amino acids. The CDR3 loop is CASSGTGSPGELFF. As DNA, the CDR3 is TGTGCCAGCAGCGGGACAGGGTCGCCCGGGGAGCTGTTTTTT.

This clonotype showed up just a few times. This sequence joins TRBV20-1 and TRBJ2-7; 11 bases map to TRBD2. The germline gives CDR1 DFQATT, CDR2 SNEGSKA (reference sequence). V lost 4 bases to trimming and J lost 0 bases; unmatched junction nucleotides: 14. The CDR3 is 18 residues long. Written as DNA, the CDR3 is TGCAGTGCTACAGGACACTTTAGCGGGGGGGCGTTCTCCTACGAGCAGTACTTC. This codes for CSATGHFSGGAFSYEQYF.

The rearrangement uses TRBV28 and TRBJ2-2; possible D gene TRBD1, 6 bases. CDR1 MDHEN and CDR2 SYDVKM come from the germline V gene. The CDR3 covers 14 residues. Trimming took 6 bases from V and 4 from J, leaving 12 bases between them. CDR3 residues: CASSHRAPTGELFF. The CDR3 region has the DNA TGTGCCAGCAGCCACAGGGCACCCACCGGGGAGCTGTTTTTT. Combining the CDR3 with reference TRBV28 and TRBJ2-2 gives the whole variable domain DVKVTQSSRYLVKRTGEKVFLECVQDMDHENMFWYRQDPGLGLRLIYFSYDVKMKEKGDIPEGYSVSREKKERFSLILESASTNQTSMYLCASSHRAPTGELFFGEGSRLTVL.

This clonotype was seen repeatedly, ten times or more. J is TRBJ1-4 and V is TRBV5-1; 8 bases align to TRBD1. Germline-derived CDR1 and CDR2 are SGHRS and YFSETQ. J was trimmed by 3 bases and V by 0 bases; bases with no gene match: 7. There are 17 residues in the CDR3. The CDR3 coding sequence is TGCGCCAGCAGCTTGGGTGTCAGGGGGCGTTCTAATGAAAAACTGTTTTTT. This translates into CASSLGVRGRSNEKLFF.

On this clonotype itself: A much larger clone sits a single nucleotide away, making a read error possible. The CDR3 DNA sequence: TGTGCCAGCAGTGAACCAGGGAGGTCTGGTAGCGTCCTCTCCTACGAGCAGTACTTC. This encodes CASSEPGRSGSVLSYEQYF. The V gene is TRBV2, the J gene TRBJ2-7; tentative D call: TRBD2 (6 bases). V was pared by 2 bases and J by 0 bases, with 23 bases between. CDR1 is SNHLY and CDR2 is FYNNEI in the germline V gene. The CDR3 totals 19 residues.

This clonotype was seen repeatedly, ten times or more. This rearrangement joins TRBV24-1 to TRBJ2-1; D gene ambiguous. CDR1 and CDR2 from the germline V gene are KGHDR and SFDVKD. V lost 4 bases, J lost 6 bases, and 9 bases lay in between. The CDR3 length is 13 residues. The CDR3 protein is CATSDRDINEQFF. The CDR3 DNA is TGTGCCACCAGTGACCGCGATATCAATGAGCAGTTCTTC.

This clonotype was seen at least ten times. This chain links TRBV5-1 with TRBJ1-1; D is unresolved. CDR3 length: 15 residues. Germline CDR1 and CDR2: SGHRS and YFSETQ. V gave up 4 bases and J gave up 3 bases, with 16 bases separating them. CDR3 protein: CASSRTGFGDTEAFF. CDR3 DNA: TGCGCCAGCAGCCGAACGGGATTTGGGGACACTGAAGCTTTCTTT.

The chain has TRBV27 and TRBJ2-5; 13 bases are shared with TRBD2. Germline V lookup: CDR1 MNHEY, CDR2 SMNVEV (reference sequence). CDR3 size: 16 residues. Trimming cost V 5 bases and J 0 bases; bases outside gene matches: 3. The CDR3 region is CASSPTSGGYQETQYF. The DNA for the CDR3 is TGTGCCAGCAGTCCGACTAGCGGGGGGTACCAAGAGACCCAGTACTTC.

As regards this clonotype: Given a much more abundant clone one base away, this may be a read error. The chain carries TRBV2 and TRBJ1-2, with D perhaps matching TRBD1 (5 bases). The CDR3 is made up of 13 amino acids. Per the germline V gene, CDR1 is SNHLY and CDR2 is FYNNEI. The CDR3 nucleotides are TGTGCCAGCAGTGAGGCAGGGTCAGGTGGCCACACCTTC. Its protein product is CASSEAGSGGHTF.

This clonotype was seen a few times. The chain employs TRBV24-1 and TRBJ2-7, with D maybe TRBD1 (6 bases). The CDR3 runs to 16 residues. V dropped 0 bases and J dropped 6 bases, with 17 bases sitting between them. Looked up from germline, CDR1 is KGHDR and CDR2 is SFDVKD. Here the CDR3 reads CATSDLSGRGTAEQYF. For the CDR3, the DNA is TGTGCCACCAGTGATTTGTCCGGAAGGGGGACCGCCGAGCAGTACTTC.

In this sample, this clonotype turned up a few times. The chain's CDR3 is CASSLTTNTGELFF. In DNA, the CDR3 is TGTGCCAGCAGTTTAACCACGAACACCGGGGAGCTGTTTTTT. The chain recombines TRBV12-3 or TRBV12-4 with TRBJ2-2; unclear D gene. The CDR3 totals 14 residues. Trimming took off 2 bases at V and 0 bases at J, with 4 bases between the two ends.

This clonotype showed up just a few times. This chain joins TRBV20-1 and TRBJ2-3, with 11 bases fitting TRBD1. The CDR3 runs to 14 residues. Per the germline V gene, CDR1 is DFQATT and CDR2 is SNEGSKA (reference sequence). With 7 bases clipped from V and 4 bases from J, the junction kept 7 bases outside the gene matches. As DNA, the CDR3 is TGCAGTGGATCCGGGACAGGGGGATCAGATACGCAGTATTTT. Protein: CSGSGTGGSDTQYF.

In its sample, this clonotype was seen a few times. The CDR3 protein is CASSPELGAGANVLTF. In DNA, the CDR3 is TGTGCCAGCAGCCCAGAGCTAGGAGCTGGGGCCAACGTCCTGACTTTC. The gene calls are TRBV3-1 and TRBJ2-6; no clear D gene. Trimming cost V 4 bases and J 2 bases, with 12 bases left between them. This CDR3 contains 16 residues. Germline V gives CDR1 LGHDT, CDR2 YNNKEL (reference sequence).

This clonotype was observed at least ten times. The V gene is TRBV5-1, the J gene TRBJ1-1; 7 positions match TRBD1. With V trimmed by 0 bases and J by 5 bases, 7 bases remained unmatched. The germline V gene encodes CDR1 SGHRS and CDR2 YFSETQ. There are 15 residues in the CDR3. The CDR3 region has the DNA TGCGCCAGCAGCTTGGCGTTTGGGACAGCGACTGAAGCTTTCTTT. It yields the protein CASSLAFGTATEAFF. Complete variable domain (other parts from reference TRBV5-1 and TRBJ1-1): KAGVTQTPRYLIKTRGQQVTLSCSPISGHRSVSWYQQTPGQGLQFLFEYFSETQRNKGNFPGRFSGRQFSNSRSEMNVSTLELGDSALYLCASSLAFGTATEAFFGQGTRLTVV.